This TCR beta chain was recovered during a study of human T cells and chemical hapten exposure. Each cDNA molecule in the library carried unique molecular identifiers. TCRdb re-analysed the RACE reads in MiXCR, keeping a single row per CDR3 protein. The sample carries 75,000 to 100,000 distinct CDR3 sequences, over 8% recorded once. Indicated time point: healthy volunteer bleed at 2 weeks. It was from unfractionated whole blood that total RNA was extracted. Trimming removed 6 bases at V and 7 bases at J, with 22 bases between. This CDR3 is built from 16 residues. General observations from the study: Sensitization with DPC brought no change to TCRs above 1 in 1000 in frequency.

Regarding this clonotype: Its target is unknown.

The receptor was isolated from a female donor in good health. Some clones in this sample may be carry-over from other donors' samples. The chain is built from TRBV12-3 or TRBV12-4 and TRBJ2-1; D is unclear. The material sequenced was whole blood. The CDR3 spells CASRTVKWASPNEQFF. CDR3 sequence (DNA): TGTGCCAGCAGGACGGTTAAGTGGGCCTCACCGAATGAGCAGTTCTTC.